The clone carrying this T cell receptor beta chain was observed a few times. No antigen is known for it. Trimming took off 1 base at V and 0 bases at J, with 16 bases between the two ends. This CDR3 is built from 18 residues. Germline assignment: CDR1 MGHRA and CDR2 YSYEKL. This specimen belongs to a study of T-cell memory formation after mild COVID-19. Study-wide background: Largely, the TCR clusters proved donor specific.

TCR alpha and TCR beta cDNA libraries with sample barcodes and UMIs came from 5'RACE using constant-segment primers. TCRdb fed the 5' RACE reads into MiXCR, producing one record per CDR3 protein. The repertoire includes fewer than 350,000 distinct CDR3 sequences, more than 15% of them detected once, and 20% to 25% sits in the top ten. Study-level results: Clones which contracted sat mainly in CM and EM if CD4+, and in EMRA if CD8+. Certain responding clones were present in pre-infection memory, suggesting participation of cross-reactive memory.

This clonotype was sampled from a man aged 18-30 years who had mild COVID-19 (a few samples of this study predate the infection). Cell type and time point are not known. The sequencing sample was made of PBMCs or a T cell subset sorted from them (not recorded which). V and J are TRBV4-1 and TRBJ2-4; TRBD2 might be the D (6 bases). CDR3 nucleotides: TGCGCCAGCAGCCAAGTCGGGAGAGTGACCTTAGCCAAAAACATTCAGTACTTC. Protein product: CASSQVGRVTLAKNIQYF.